This TCR beta chain was sequenced during a study of blood T cell repertoires in COVID-19 (dated by TCRdb to 2019 to 2021). As for the study more broadly: The collaborator samples originated in the United States, Italy and Spain and spanned the acute and convalescent phases of COVID-19. The material from the prospective study consisted of cDNA or gDNA derived from T cells, B-cell-depleted T cells, or PBMCs. Where available, HLA class I and class II types were obtained from metadata supplied by the sample provider rather than from assay-based typing. Subjects who had been exposed to COVID-19, were actively infected with it, or had recovered from it provided the deeply sampled blood TCRbeta repertoires that made up the dataset. Nearly every sample came with metadata listing a de-identified subject ID, COVID-19 status, age in years and sex. The repertoires were released in a freely available public database intended as a resource for research on the immune response to SARS-CoV-2. The samples were drawn from the first 160 participants of the ongoing ImmuneRACE study and from roughly 1,300 subjects provided by 6 global collaborators. Overall study outcomes, separate from this receptor: Clinical and demographic metadata were provided uncurated, with the amount varying by source and participant.

According to the germline V gene (reference sequence), CDR1 reads MNHNY and CDR2 reads SVGAGI. V is reduced by 2 bases and J by 2 bases, leaving a spacing of 10 bases between them. The CDR3 sequence holds 15 residues, the cysteine and phenylalanine included. Solely the CDR3 DNA is kept, with 45 bases framed from the first base. On this clone: No cognate antigen has been identified for it. Base qualities are not provided; no much larger clone lies one nucleotide away.

The immunoSEQ Assay, a bias-controlled multiplex PCR, was used to amplify TCRbeta CDR3 regions from genomic DNA. The authors' pipeline ran thus. The number of nucleated cells in each sample was estimated from the amplification of reference gene primers within the assay. To quantify the absolute abundance of each unique TCRbeta CDR3 rearrangement, sequence reads were collapsed and filtered. For each sample, productive Simpson clonality was calculated as the square root of Simpson's diversity index over productive rearrangements. This immuneACCESS table, as held by TCRdb, lists in-frame sequences with V and J called but not all clones. Of the missing ones, under half trace to an unresolved V gene in checked studies; the others have no known cause. Clonal size and the V and J genes are those of that table, whereas D and trimming came from the DNA. The sample records around 150,000 clones, 80% to 90% of which are singletons. Roughly 8.2% of the sample is held by the ten biggest clonotypes.

Collaborating institutions collected whole blood in K2EDTA tubes following their own protocols. Collaborator samples were shipped for TCRbeta analysis as frozen whole blood, isolated PBMCs, or DNA extracted from either sample type. The chain is encoded by TRBV6-6 joined to TRBJ1-5; the D region possibly corresponds to TRBD1 (5 bases align). This TCR derives from a man aged 55 to 69 with acute or convalescent COVID-19. The material sequenced was peripheral blood. At the DNA level, the sequence is TGTGCCAGCAGTTACCCCAGGGAGGGCAATCAGCCCCAGCATTTT. Translated, it reads CASSYPREGNQPQHF.